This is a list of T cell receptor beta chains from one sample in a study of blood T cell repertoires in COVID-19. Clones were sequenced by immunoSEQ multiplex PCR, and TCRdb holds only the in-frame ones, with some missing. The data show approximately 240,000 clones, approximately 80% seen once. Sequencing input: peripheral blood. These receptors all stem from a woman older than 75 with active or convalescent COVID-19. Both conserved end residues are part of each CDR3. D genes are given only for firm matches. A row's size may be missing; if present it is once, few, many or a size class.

cdr3_nt: TGCGCCAGCAGCCGAAAATGGGATAGACAGGACACAGATACGCAGTATTTT; cdr3_aa: CASSRKWDRQDTDTQYF; j_call: TRBJ2-3; v_call: TRBV4-1; d_call: NA; clone_size: few
cdr3_nt: TGTGCCAGCAGCCGAGGCGGGACAGGGGGCACCTACGAGCAGTACTTC; cdr3_aa: CASSRGGTGGTYEQYF; j_call: TRBJ2-7; v_call: TRBV11-3; d_call: TRBD1; clone_size: NA
cdr3_nt: TGTGCCAGCAGCCTAGCAGGGGACTTCTATGGCTACACCTTC; cdr3_aa: CASSLAGDFYGYTF; j_call: TRBJ1-2; v_call: TRBV7-9; d_call: NA; clone_size: few
cdr3_nt: TGCAGGCCGGGTCAGGGGAACGAGCAGTACTTC; cdr3_aa: CRPGQGNEQYF; j_call: TRBJ2-7; v_call: TRBV20-1; d_call: NA; clone_size: once
cdr3_nt: TGTGCCAGCAGCTTCTCCGGCAGGGCCGCCTACGAGCAGTACTTC; cdr3_aa: CASSFSGRAAYEQYF; j_call: TRBJ2-7; v_call: TRBV5-6; d_call: NA; clone_size: NA
cdr3_nt: TGTGCCAGCAGCTTAGCCCTGACAGAGAACTATGGCTACACCTTC; cdr3_aa: CASSLALTENYGYTF; j_call: TRBJ1-2; v_call: TRBV13; d_call: NA; clone_size: NA
cdr3_nt: TGTGCCAGCAGACCGGGACAGATCACTGAAGCTTTCTTT; cdr3_aa: CASRPGQITEAFF; j_call: TRBJ1-1; v_call: TRBV2; d_call: TRBD1; clone_size: few
cdr3_nt: TGTGCCAGCAGTCGACAGAACTCTGGAAACACCATATATTTT; cdr3_aa: CASSRQNSGNTIYF; j_call: TRBJ1-3; v_call: TRBV3-1/TRBV3-2; d_call: NA; clone_size: few
cdr3_nt: TGTGCCAGCAGCTTAGGATCGAGGGGGGGAACAGATACGCAGTATTTT; cdr3_aa: CASSLGSRGGTDTQYF; j_call: TRBJ2-3; v_call: TRBV11-2; d_call: NA; clone_size: NA
cdr3_nt: TGCGCCAGCAGCTTCCCCGACAGTAACACTGAAGCTTTCTTT; cdr3_aa: CASSFPDSNTEAFF; j_call: TRBJ1-1; v_call: TRBV5-1; d_call: NA; clone_size: NA
cdr3_nt: TGCGCCAGCAGTTTGGGAAGCGGGGCCAATGAGCAGTTCTTC; cdr3_aa: CASSLGSGANEQFF; j_call: TRBJ2-1; v_call: TRBV5-1; d_call: TRBD2; clone_size: few
cdr3_nt: TGCGCCAGCAGCCTGGGACTAGCGGGGTCGGGTGAGCAGTTCTTC; cdr3_aa: CASSLGLAGSGEQFF; j_call: TRBJ2-1; v_call: TRBV5-1; d_call: TRBD2; clone_size: once
cdr3_nt: TGTGCCAGCAGCTCTCACGGGGGGCCCTCAGATACGCAGTATTTT; cdr3_aa: CASSSHGGPSDTQYF; j_call: TRBJ2-3; v_call: TRBV7-9; d_call: NA; clone_size: NA
cdr3_nt: TGTGCCAGCAGTTGGGAGTCATGGCAGCCCCAGCATTTT; cdr3_aa: CASSWESWQPQHF; j_call: TRBJ1-5; v_call: TRBV6-2/TRBV6-3; d_call: NA; clone_size: NA
cdr3_nt: TGTGCCAGCAGCTTGGCACCGGGACAGGGGAATCAGCCCCAGCATTTT; cdr3_aa: CASSLAPGQGNQPQHF; j_call: TRBJ1-5; v_call: TRBV5-5; d_call: TRBD1; clone_size: NA
cdr3_nt: TGTGCCACCAGTCACGGCGGGAGTTCTGGTGAGACCCAGTACTTC; cdr3_aa: CATSHGGSSGETQYF; j_call: TRBJ2-5; v_call: TRBV24-1; d_call: TRBD2; clone_size: NA
cdr3_nt: TGTGCCAGCAGGCAGGGGAGCTCTGGGGCCAACGTCCTGACTTTC; cdr3_aa: CASRQGSSGANVLTF; j_call: TRBJ2-6; v_call: TRBV5-4; d_call: NA; clone_size: NA
cdr3_nt: TGTGCCAGTCAGGGGACAGGGGGCTCTGCGGAGACCCAGTACTTC; cdr3_aa: CASQGTGGSAETQYF; j_call: TRBJ2-5; v_call: TRBV19; d_call: TRBD1; clone_size: NA
cdr3_nt: TGTGCCAGCAGCGTCTCAGATAGGGTGCCCAGGGATAATTCACCCCTCCACTTT; cdr3_aa: CASSVSDRVPRDNSPLHF; j_call: TRBJ1-6; v_call: TRBV9; d_call: NA; clone_size: NA
cdr3_nt: TGTGCCAGCAGCGTAGGGACACAACAAGAGACCCAGTACTTC; cdr3_aa: CASSVGTQQETQYF; j_call: TRBJ2-5; v_call: TRBV5-4; d_call: NA; clone_size: NA
cdr3_nt: TGTGCCATCACCGAGGACAGGCTGAACACTGAAGCTTTCTTT; cdr3_aa: CAITEDRLNTEAFF; j_call: TRBJ1-1; v_call: TRBV10-3; d_call: TRBD1; clone_size: few
cdr3_nt: TGTGCCTGGAGTGCAGGGGGCGATACGCAGTATTTT; cdr3_aa: CAWSAGGDTQYF; j_call: TRBJ2-3; v_call: TRBV30; d_call: TRBD1; clone_size: NA